Below, 4 T cell receptor beta chains from the same sample are listed, as sequenced in a study of OX40 agonist ivuxolimab in advanced cancers. Assay: immunoSEQ multiplex PCR; the TCRdb copy retains only in-frame clones and omits some. The sample lists 52,000 or so clones, about 94% occurring once. Sequencing used CD4+ or CD8+ T cells sorted from blood, obtained in a trial of the OX40 agonist ivuxolimab. These receptors were taken from an adult with an advanced solid tumor such as melanoma, head and neck, liver or kidney cancer.

The V and J genes are TRBV10-1 and TRBJ1-1, with 7 bases matching TRBD1. The CDR3 has 13 amino acids. J was trimmed by 5 bases and V by 2 bases; bases with no gene match: 2. The germline CDR1 and CDR2 sequences are WNHNN and SYGVQD (reference sequence). CDR3 nucleotides: TGCGCCAGCAGTGAGGCCAGGGGGACTGAAGCTTTCTTT. The encoded protein is CASSEARGTEAFF.

The chain recombines TRBV19 with TRBJ2-7; 9 bases are a match to TRBD1. This CDR3 is 15 amino acids long. Germline trimming cut 1 base from V and 5 bases from J; bases unmatched to any gene: 6. Germline lookup yields CDR1 LNHDA and CDR2 SQIVND (reference sequence). The CDR3 DNA reads TGTGCCAGTAGTATAGGGGGGACAGGGTTCGACGAGCAGTACTTC. Translation gives CASSIGGTGFDEQYF.

The chain couples TRBV4-3 to TRBJ2-6; tentatively, D is TRBD2 (6 bases). The CDR3 contains 20 residues. CDR1 is LGHNA and CDR2 is YSLEER in the germline V gene. The V end was cut by 0 bases, the J end by 1 base, with 19 bases between. The CDR3 loop reads CASSQEVAEWLLSGANVLTF. The CDR3 DNA sequence: TGCGCCAGCAGCCAAGAGGTAGCGGAGTGGCTATTGTCTGGGGCCAACGTCCTGACTTTC.

This clone was seen a single time. J is TRBJ2-3 and V is TRBV28; perhaps TRBD1 as D (6 bases). Deletions cut 0 bases from V and 5 bases from J, with 12 bases between. Germline V lookup: CDR1 MDHEN, CDR2 SYDVKM. The CDR3 loop spans 15 amino acids. As DNA, the CDR3 is TGTGCCAGCAGTTTATGGGGGGCATCGGTAGATACGCAGTATTTT. Translated, it gives CASSLWGASVDTQYF.